The 28 T cell receptor beta chains below come from one sample, sequenced in a study of metastatic and nonmetastatic thyroid tumors (dated by TCRdb to 2019 to 2021). Before undergoing thyroid surgery, none of the patients had been given any kind of treatment. Libraries were made using PCR. The run used an Illumina HiSeq 4000. TCRdb's own reprocessing of the public reads used fastp at Q25 and MiXCR and kept productive beta chains. Recorded for this sample are 35,000 to 45,000 clones; 9% to 13% of them occurred a single time. The biggest ten clones account for roughly 9% of the sample. The source material was blood. Receptor source: a male donor with papillary thyroid cancer or a benign thyroid nodule (not recorded which). Some clones in this sample may be carry-over from other donors' samples.

In its sample, this clone was seen many times. V gene TRBV5-1 combines with J gene TRBJ1-5, with 8 bases lining up with TRBD1. CDR1 SGHRS and CDR2 YFSETQ come from the germline V gene. The CDR3 contains 15 residues. The V gene end was trimmed by 4 bases and the J gene end by 7 bases; junction bases not matched to a gene: 10. CDR3 coding DNA: TGCGCCAGCAGCCCGACAGGGGACATTCAACAGCCCCAGCATTTT. Translated, it gives CASSPTGDIQQPQHF.

The chain recombines TRBV30 with TRBJ2-7; 15 bases map to TRBD2. With V trimmed by 3 bases and J by 2 bases, 11 bases remained unmatched. Germline CDR1 and CDR2: GTSNPN and SVGIG (reference sequence). The CDR3 is 18 amino acids. The chain's CDR3 is CAWRQPGLAGGLAYEQYF. CDR3 nucleotide sequence: TGTGCCTGGAGACAACCGGGACTAGCGGGAGGCCTAGCCTACGAGCAGTACTTC.

This clone was counted many times. The chain joins TRBV7-9 to TRBJ1-2, with D unresolved. Germline V lookup: CDR1 SEHNR, CDR2 FQNEAQ (reference sequence). Trimming took 7 bases from V and 4 from J, leaving 16 bases between them. CDR3 length equals 14 residues. The CDR3 region has the DNA TGTGCCAGCACCCCTTCGGGATCGCGCTATGGCTACACCTTC. Translation gives CASTPSGSRYGYTF.

Only a few counts were recorded for this clone. This chain connects TRBV18 to TRBJ2-2; 8 nucleotides line up with TRBD2. The length of the CDR3 is 16 residues. The germline V gene encodes CDR1 KGHSH and CDR2 LQKENI. Losses at the gene ends were 3 bases for V and 4 bases for J; bases not matched to a gene: 7. The CDR3 region has the DNA TGTGCCAGCTCACCGGGACTAGGTGTGGGCACCGGGGAGCTGTTTTTT. Amino acid sequence: CASSPGLGVGTGELFF.

This clone came up many times. The chain employs TRBV24-1 and TRBJ1-2; D ambiguous. Germline V gene lookup returns CDR1 KGHDR and CDR2 SFDVKD. The V gene lost 4 bases and the J gene lost 7 bases, with 9 bases spanning the gap. This CDR3 has 12 residues. DNA of the CDR3: TGTGCCACCAGTGACGGCGCTCGTGGCTACACCTTC. As protein: CATSDGARGYTF.

This clone came up a few times. This chain joins TRBV30 and TRBJ2-4; the D is unclear. Between the trimmed V and J ends, which lost 2 bases and 0 bases, there was a span of 2 bases. CDR3 length: 12 residues. Germline CDR1 GTSNPN, CDR2 SVGIG (reference sequence). Here the CDR3 DNA reads TGTGCCTGGAGTACAGCCAAAAACATTCAGTACTTC. This sequence encodes CAWSTAKNIQYF. The complete variable domain, with remaining parts taken from reference TRBV30 and TRBJ2-4, reads SQTIHQWPATLVQPVGSPLSLECTVEGTSNPNLYWYRQAAGRGLQLLFYSVGIGQISSEVPQNLSASRPQDRQFILSSKKLLLSDSGFYLCAWSTAKNIQYFGAGTRLSVL.

In this sample, this clone turned up a few times. A read error may explain this, as a much larger clone is one base away. The chain recombines TRBV20-1 with TRBJ1-2; D is possibly TRBD1 (5 bases). The V end lost 0 bases, the J end lost 12 bases, and 11 bases lay between the germline ends. The CDR3 totals 11 residues. Per the germline V gene, CDR1 is DFQATT and CDR2 is SNEGSKA (reference sequence). In nucleotides, the CDR3 is TGCAGTGCTAGAGAAAGCTGGGGCGACACCTTC. It codes for CSARESWGDTF.

This clone was counted many times. The V gene is TRBV27, the J gene TRBJ2-2; 12 nucleotides agree with TRBD2. Germline loops: CDR1 MNHEY, CDR2 SMNVEV (reference sequence). V was clipped by 2 bases and J by 4 bases; unmatched bases: 5. The CDR3 runs 17 residues. The CDR3 loop reads CASSLGGLAGPTGELFF. For the CDR3, the DNA is TGTGCCAGCAGTTTAGGGGGACTAGCGGGCCCCACCGGGGAGCTGTTTTTT.

This chain uses TRBV5-1 with TRBJ2-5, with a tentative D call TRBD1 (6 bases). With 5 bases removed from V and 0 bases from J, the gap between germline ends came to 17 bases. Per germline, CDR1 SGHRS and CDR2 YFSETQ. The CDR3 spans 16 residues. The CDR3 spells CASSLVIDRYQETQYF. The CDR3 bases are TGCGCCAGCAGTCTCGTTATCGACAGGTACCAAGAGACCCAGTACTTC.

This clone has a count of ten or more. V is TRBV6-5 and J is TRBJ1-1; 7 bases fit TRBD1. The CDR3 length is 15 residues. Trimming took 2 bases from V and 4 from J; bases not matched to a gene: 7. The germline V gene has CDR1 MNHEY and CDR2 SVGAGI. CDR3 sequence reads: CASSYPGQLGTEAFF. CDR3 coding DNA: TGTGCCAGCAGTTACCCGGGACAGCTTGGCACTGAAGCTTTCTTT.

This clone was counted many times. This chain uses TRBV2 with TRBJ2-7; TRBD2 might be the D (5 bases). The CDR3 is 12 residues long. CDR1 is SNHLY, CDR2 FYNNEI, per germline. V was cut by 4 bases and J by 3 bases, with 7 bases left in between. The CDR3 spells CASSGTDYEQYF. In DNA form, the CDR3 reads TGTGCCAGCAGTGGGACTGACTACGAGCAGTACTTC.

Many counts were recorded for this clone. The chain uses TRBV20-1 and TRBJ2-7, with TRBD2 matching over 10 bases. This CDR3 is 15 amino acids long. V was clipped by 2 bases and J by 5 bases; unmatched bases: 9. Germline V lookup: CDR1 DFQATT, CDR2 SNEGSKA (reference sequence). The CDR3 reads CSARPPLAGVHEQYF. The CDR3 DNA reads as TGCAGTGCTAGACCCCCGCTAGCGGGAGTCCACGAGCAGTACTTC.

In its sample, this clone ranks as medium-sized. The V and J genes are TRBV28 and TRBJ2-7, with 9 positions matching TRBD1. The CDR3 runs to 15 residues. J lost 2 bases, V lost 5 bases, and 7 bases had no gene match. Per the germline V gene, CDR1 is MDHEN and CDR2 is SYDVKM. In DNA form, the CDR3 reads TGTGCCAGCAGTGCCCCGACAGGGGGAGCCTACGAGCAGTACTTC. This encodes CASSAPTGGAYEQYF. Based on the CDR3 plus reference TRBV28 and TRBJ2-7, the full variable domain is DVKVTQSSRYLVKRTGEKVFLECVQDMDHENMFWYRQDPGLGLRLIYFSYDVKMKEKGDIPEGYSVSREKKERFSLILESASTNQTSMYLCASSAPTGGAYEQYFGPGTRLTVT.

This clone was observed at least ten times. The chain joins TRBV28 to TRBJ1-5; no firm D call. This CDR3 spans 14 amino acids. The V and J ends lost 5 bases and 3 bases respectively, with 11 bases between them. CDR1 and CDR2 (germline): MDHEN, SYDVKM. CDR3 loop: CASSEQGFNQPQHF. The CDR3, as DNA: TGTGCCAGCAGTGAGCAAGGGTTCAATCAGCCCCAGCATTTT.

This clone was detected a few times. The CDR3 region is CASSPPGQGAGGEQYF. The CDR3 DNA reads TGTGCCAGCTCACCACCGGGACAGGGGGCAGGTGGAGAGCAGTACTTC. The rearrangement joins TRBV18 to TRBJ2-7; TRBD1 matches 12 bases. The CDR3 has 16 residues. Trimming at V came to 0 bases and at J to 7 bases, leaving 7 bases not matched to a gene. Germline V lookup: CDR1 KGHSH, CDR2 LQKENI. The full variable domain, with the rest looked up from reference TRBV18 and TRBJ2-7, is NAGVMQNPRHLVRRRGQEARLRCSPMKGHSHVYWYRQLPEEGLKFMVYLQKENIIDESGMPKERFSAEFPKEGPSILRIQQVVRGDSAAYFCASSPPGQGAGGEQYFGPGTRLTVT.

A remark on this clone: Germline and junction disagree at one end, which may indicate a read error. The V and J genes are TRBV6-2 or TRBV6-3 and TRBJ2-2; TRBD2 agrees at 7 bases. CDR1 MNHEY and CDR2 SVGEGT come from the germline V gene. The CDR3 contains 17 residues. In DNA, the CDR3 is TGTGCCAGCAGTGACTCCCTAGCGGCCCTGAACACCGGGGAGCTGTTTTTT. Its translation is CASSDSLAALNTGELFF.

The table lists this clone with many counts. The chain couples TRBV5-4 to TRBJ2-3; TRBD2 matches at 10 bases. Germline CDR1 reads SGHNT; CDR2 reads YYREEE (reference sequence). This CDR3 spans 17 amino acids. The V gene end was trimmed by 0 bases and the J gene end by 0 bases; junction bases not matched to a gene: 4. The CDR3 loop is CASSLGLAGASTDTQYF. The CDR3 coding sequence is TGTGCCAGCAGCTTGGGACTAGCGGGCGCAAGCACAGATACGCAGTATTTT.

This clone was recorded many times. This chain uses TRBV5-4 with TRBJ1-4; possible D gene TRBD1, 5 bases. Germline values: CDR1 SGHNT, CDR2 YYREEE (reference sequence). There are 16 residues in the CDR3. Trimming left V 4 bases short and J 6 bases short, with 19 bases between. CDR3: CASSPGRGMYHEKLFF. The CDR3 DNA follows: TGTGCCAGCAGCCCCGGGCGGGGCATGTACCATGAAAAACTGTTTTTT.

A note on this clone: A much larger clone lies a single base off, so this may be a read error. The chain recombines TRBV7-6 with TRBJ2-7, with 8 bases aligning to TRBD1. The CDR3 runs to 18 residues. The V gene's germline CDR1 is SGHVS and CDR2 FNYEAQ. With 4 bases clipped from V and 7 bases from J, the junction kept 21 bases outside the gene matches. The CDR3 DNA sequence: TGTGCCAGCAGCTCCCGGGCGAACAGTCAGGGGGCCTTGGTGGAGCAGTACTTC. It encodes CASSSRANSQGALVEQYF.

The table lists this clone with many counts. The V and J genes are TRBV28 and TRBJ2-5; the match to TRBD1 covers 7 bases. Germline V lookup: CDR1 MDHEN, CDR2 SYDVKM. The J segment lost 1 base and the V segment lost 6 bases, leaving 5 bases of the junction unmatched. CDR3 size: 14 residues. CDR3 DNA: TGTGCCAGCAGCCCTCGGGACAGCCAAGAGACCCAGTACTTC. Amino acid sequence: CASSPRDSQETQYF.

This clone came up many times. V is TRBV2 and J is TRBJ2-7; D gene unclear. CDR3 size: 14 residues. With 2 bases removed from V and 3 bases from J, the gap between germline ends came to 11 bases. The V gene's germline CDR1 is SNHLY and CDR2 FYNNEI. CDR3 amino acids: CASSESSVYYEQYF. The CDR3 DNA reads as TGTGCCAGCAGTGAATCATCCGTGTACTACGAGCAGTACTTC.

In the case of this clone: A much larger clone differs from this one at a single base, so this may be a read error. The CDR3 is CAWSVGGGLCEQFF. CDR3 nucleotides: TGTGCCTGGAGTGTAGGAGGGGGACTGTGTGAGCAGTTCTTC. The chain is built from TRBV30 and TRBJ2-1, with D possibly called TRBD1 or TRBD2 (6 bases each). Germline values: CDR1 GTSNPN, CDR2 SVGIG (reference sequence). This CDR3 is built from 14 residues. Between the trimmed V and J ends, which lost 0 bases and 9 bases, there was a span of 15 bases. The full variable domain, rest sourced from reference TRBV30 and TRBJ2-1, is SQTIHQWPATLVQPVGSPLSLECTVEGTSNPNLYWYRQAAGRGLQLLFYSVGIGQISSEVPQNLSASRPQDRQFILSSKKLLLSDSGFYLCAWSVGGGLCEQFFGPGTRLTVL.

In this sample, this clone turned up many times. V usage is TRBV19 and J usage is TRBJ2-7; 14 bases agree with TRBD2. CDR3 length: 16 amino acids. CDR1 and CDR2 from the germline V gene are LNHDA and SQIVND (reference sequence). The V and J ends lost 6 bases and 0 bases, in that order; junction bases with no gene match: 4. For the CDR3, the DNA is TGTGCCAGTAGCCCCGGGACTAGCGGGGGCTCCTACGAGCAGTACTTC. Its protein product is CASSPGTSGGSYEQYF.

Notes on this clone: A much larger clone differs by one base, so this may be a read error. The chain has TRBV2 and TRBJ2-1; possible D gene TRBD2, 5 bases. This CDR3 has 13 residues. Germline CDR1 reads SNHLY; CDR2 reads FYNNEI. V was clipped by 6 bases and J by 10 bases, with 16 bases between them. The CDR3 region has the DNA TGTGCCAGCAGCCAGGCTAGCCTCGCCGAGCAGTTCTTC. It is translated as CASSQASLAEQFF.

The genes are TRBV11-2 and TRBJ2-3; D is perhaps TRBD1 or TRBD2 (5 bases each). This CDR3 spans 15 amino acids. Germline values: CDR1 SGHAT, CDR2 FQNNGV. Trimming cost V 0 bases and J 4 bases, with 11 bases left between them. The CDR3 DNA is TGTGCCAGCAGCTTAGAGAGGGGTGGGGCAGATACGCAGTATTTT. Translated, it gives CASSLERGGADTQYF.

This clone has a count of ten or more. It may be a read error: a sequence one base away is much more abundant. Within the sample, other DNA sequences also encode this same CDR3. The chain links TRBV27 to TRBJ2-7; 10 positions agree with TRBD2. The germline gives CDR1 MNHEY, CDR2 SMNVEV (reference sequence). Unmatched junction bases numbered 8, after V lost 3 bases and J lost 6 bases. This CDR3 has 15 residues. CDR3 region: CASSFPSAGGVEQYF. The CDR3 bases are TGTGCCAGCAGTTTCCCTTCAGCGGGAGGGGTCGAGCAGTACTTC.

The chain combines TRBV9 with TRBJ2-3; weak D call: TRBD1 (5 bases). Trimming left V 4 bases short and J 1 base short, with 19 bases between. Per germline, CDR1 SGDLS and CDR2 YYNGEE. CDR3 length equals 17 residues. CDR3 sequence reads: CASSLETGFRGTDTQYF. CDR3 nucleotides: TGTGCCAGCAGCTTAGAAACAGGTTTTCGCGGCACAGATACGCAGTATTTT.

The sample holds many counts of this clone. This chain links TRBV4-2 with TRBJ2-7; the D gene is possibly TRBD1 (6 bases). This CDR3 spans 20 amino acids. V lost 4 bases and J lost 0, with 28 bases in between. Germline loops: CDR1 LGHNA, CDR2 YNFKEQ. The CDR3 region is CASSLPSGTLLRTGSYEQYF. The CDR3 DNA follows: TGTGCCAGCAGCCTCCCCTCCGGGACATTACTCAGAACGGGCTCCTACGAGCAGTACTTC.